This T cell receptor (beta chain) was identified during a study of blood T cell repertoires in COVID-19. Whole-study context: There were acute and convalescent COVID-19 samples, and they came from the United States, Italy and Spain. T cells, B-cell-depleted T cells, or PBMCs supplied cDNA or gDNA.

In the authors' workflow: For nucleated cells, counts were estimated from reference gene primer amplification. The assay was immunoSEQ multiplex PCR, and TCRdb's table has in-frame clones only and misses some. V and J calls plus clone size are reproduced from that table; the DNA served to infer D and trimming. The data hold approximately 180,000 clones, with roughly 87% observed a single time. Everyone who took part was about 18 to 90 years old, and they came from about two dozen US areas. Germline V gives CDR1 SGHTA, CDR2 FQGTGA. This CDR3 has 16 residues. With 5 bases removed from V and 2 bases from J, the gap between germline ends came to 19 bases.

The rearrangement joins TRBV7-3 to TRBJ2-7, with D uncertain. This clonotype was sampled from a woman aged 40-49 years with acute COVID-19. Sequencing used PBMCs or T cells enriched from blood (not recorded which). The CDR3 DNA is TGTGCCAGCAGCCCACCATCGGGTAGGAGACCCTACGAGCAGTACTTC. This codes for CASSPPSGRRPYEQYF.